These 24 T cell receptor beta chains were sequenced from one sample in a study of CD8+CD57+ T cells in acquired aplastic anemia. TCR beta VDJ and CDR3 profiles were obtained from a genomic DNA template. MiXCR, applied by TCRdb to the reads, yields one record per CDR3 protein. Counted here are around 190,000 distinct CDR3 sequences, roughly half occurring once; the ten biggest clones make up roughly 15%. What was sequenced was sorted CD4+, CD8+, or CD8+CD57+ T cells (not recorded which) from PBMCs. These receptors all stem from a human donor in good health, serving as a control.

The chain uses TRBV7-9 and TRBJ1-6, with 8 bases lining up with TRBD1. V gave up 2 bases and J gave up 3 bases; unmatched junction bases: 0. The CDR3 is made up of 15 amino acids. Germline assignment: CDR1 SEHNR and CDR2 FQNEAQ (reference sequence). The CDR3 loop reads CASSLTGGYNSPLHF. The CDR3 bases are TGTGCCAGCAGCTTAACAGGGGGCTATAATTCACCCCTCCACTTT. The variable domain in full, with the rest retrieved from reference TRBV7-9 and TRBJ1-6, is DTGVSQNPRHKITKRGQNVTFRCDPISEHNRLYWYRQTLGQGPEFLTYFQNEAQLEKSRLLSDRFSAERPKGSFSTLEIQRTEQGDSAMYLCASSLTGGYNSPLHFGNGTRLTVT.

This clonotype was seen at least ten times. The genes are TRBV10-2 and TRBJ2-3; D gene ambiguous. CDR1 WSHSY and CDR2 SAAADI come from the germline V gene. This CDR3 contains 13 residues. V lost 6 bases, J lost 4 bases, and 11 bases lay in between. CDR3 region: CASSLDWADTQYF. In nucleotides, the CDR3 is TGCGCCAGCAGCTTAGACTGGGCAGATACGCAGTATTTT.

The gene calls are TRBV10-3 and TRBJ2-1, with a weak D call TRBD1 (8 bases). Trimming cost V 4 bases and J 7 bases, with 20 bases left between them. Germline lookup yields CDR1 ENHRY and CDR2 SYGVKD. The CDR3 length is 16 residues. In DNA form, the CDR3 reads TGTGCCATCAGTGCCTTCATAGGACAGGGAGGGAATGAGCAGTTCTTC. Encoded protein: CAISAFIGQGGNEQFF.

The CDR3 DNA follows: TGTGCCAGCAGCCCTCCGGGGACTAGCGGGGGCCAAGAGACCCAGTACTTC. Translated: CASSPPGTSGGQETQYF. The chain employs TRBV7-6 and TRBJ2-5, with 14 nucleotides matching TRBD2. The V gene's germline CDR1 is SGHVS and CDR2 FNYEAQ. The CDR3 spans 17 residues. V shed 5 bases and J 1 base; nucleotides not matched to a gene: 6.

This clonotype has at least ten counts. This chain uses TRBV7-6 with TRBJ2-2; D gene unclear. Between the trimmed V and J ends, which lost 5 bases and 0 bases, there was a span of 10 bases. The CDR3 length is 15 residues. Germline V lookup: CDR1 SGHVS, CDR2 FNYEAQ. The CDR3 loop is CASSERAANTGELFF. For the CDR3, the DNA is TGTGCCAGCAGCGAACGCGCGGCGAACACCGGGGAGCTGTTTTTT. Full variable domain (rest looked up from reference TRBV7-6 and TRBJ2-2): GAGVSQSPRYKVTKRGQDVALRCDPISGHVSLYWYRQALGQGPEFLTYFNYEAQQDKSGLPNDRFSAERPEGSISTLTIQRTEQRDSAMYRCASSERAANTGELFFGEGSRLTVL.

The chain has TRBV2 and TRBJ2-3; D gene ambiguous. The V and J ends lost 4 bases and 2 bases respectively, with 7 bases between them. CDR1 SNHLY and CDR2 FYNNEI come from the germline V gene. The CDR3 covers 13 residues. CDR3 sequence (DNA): TGTGCCAGCAGTGGCGACAACACAGATACGCAGTATTTT. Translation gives CASSGDNTDTQYF.

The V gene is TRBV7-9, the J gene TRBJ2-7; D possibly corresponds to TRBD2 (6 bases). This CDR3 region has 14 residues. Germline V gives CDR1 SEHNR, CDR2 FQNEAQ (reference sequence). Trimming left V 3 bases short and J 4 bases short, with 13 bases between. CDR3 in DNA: TGTGCCAGCAGCTTGATAGGGGAGGTTTACGAGCAGTACTTC. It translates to CASSLIGEVYEQYF.

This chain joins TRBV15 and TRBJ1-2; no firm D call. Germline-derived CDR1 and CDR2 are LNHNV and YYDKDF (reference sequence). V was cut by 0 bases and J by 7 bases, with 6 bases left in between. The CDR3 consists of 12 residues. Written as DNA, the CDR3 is TGTGCCACCAGCAGAGATGAGGGTGGCTACACCTTC. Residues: CATSRDEGGYTF.

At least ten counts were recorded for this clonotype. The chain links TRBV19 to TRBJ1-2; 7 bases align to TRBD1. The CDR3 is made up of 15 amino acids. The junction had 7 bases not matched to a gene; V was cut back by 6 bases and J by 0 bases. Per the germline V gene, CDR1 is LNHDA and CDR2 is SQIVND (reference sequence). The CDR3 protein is CASRRTGPTNYGYTF. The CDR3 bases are TGTGCCAGTAGAAGGACAGGCCCTACTAACTATGGCTACACCTTC.

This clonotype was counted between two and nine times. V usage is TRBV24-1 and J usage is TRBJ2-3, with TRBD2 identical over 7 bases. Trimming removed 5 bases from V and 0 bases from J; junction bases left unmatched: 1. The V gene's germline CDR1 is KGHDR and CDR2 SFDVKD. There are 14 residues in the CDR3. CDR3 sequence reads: CATSAGGSTDTQYF. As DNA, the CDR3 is TGTGCCACCAGTGCGGGGGGTAGCACAGATACGCAGTATTTT.

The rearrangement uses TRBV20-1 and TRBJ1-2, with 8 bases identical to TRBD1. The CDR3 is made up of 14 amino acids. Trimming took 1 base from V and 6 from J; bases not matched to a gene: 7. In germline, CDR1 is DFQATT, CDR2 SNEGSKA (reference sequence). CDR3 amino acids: CSARATGGDHGYTF. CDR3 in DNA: TGCAGTGCTAGAGCCACAGGGGGTGATCATGGCTACACCTTC.

The CDR3 protein is CASSVVEGAREQYF. In DNA form, the CDR3 reads TGTGCCAGCAGCGTAGTGGAGGGGGCGCGGGAGCAGTACTTC. This chain connects TRBV9 to TRBJ2-7; TRBD1 might be the D (7 bases). The CDR3 sequence is 14 residues long. V was trimmed by 0 bases and J by 7 bases, leaving 14 bases between them. Germline V gives CDR1 SGDLS, CDR2 YYNGEE.

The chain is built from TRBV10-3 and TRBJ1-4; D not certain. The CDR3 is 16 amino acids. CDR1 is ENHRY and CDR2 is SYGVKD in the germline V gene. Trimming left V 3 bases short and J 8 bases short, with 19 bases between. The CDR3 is CAISEPPPWMGEKLFF. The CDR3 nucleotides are TGTGCCATCAGTGAACCCCCCCCCTGGATGGGCGAAAAACTGTTTTTT.

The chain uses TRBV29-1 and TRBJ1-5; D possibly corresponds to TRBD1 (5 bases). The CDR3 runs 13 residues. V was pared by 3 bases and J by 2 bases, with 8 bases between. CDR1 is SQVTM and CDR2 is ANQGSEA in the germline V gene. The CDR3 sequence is CSVDGGGNQPQHF. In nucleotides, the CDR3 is TGCAGCGTTGACGGGGGAGGCAATCAGCCCCAGCATTTT.

The CDR3, as DNA: TGCGCCAGCATCGTAGCGGACAGGGGCCACGAGCAGTACTTC. As protein: CASIVADRGHEQYF. The V and J genes are TRBV10-1 and TRBJ2-7; 9 bases align to TRBD1. The germline V gene encodes CDR1 WNHNN and CDR2 SYGVQD (reference sequence). The J segment lost 5 bases and the V segment lost 7 bases, leaving 9 bases of the junction unmatched. The CDR3 covers 14 residues.

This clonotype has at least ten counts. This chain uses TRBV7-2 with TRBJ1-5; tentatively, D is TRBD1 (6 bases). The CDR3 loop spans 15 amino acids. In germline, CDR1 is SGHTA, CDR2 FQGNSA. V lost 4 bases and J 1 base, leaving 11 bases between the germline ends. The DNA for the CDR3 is TGTGCCAGCAGCTCCCACAGGGAAAGCAATCAGCCCCAGCATTTT. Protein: CASSSHRESNQPQHF.

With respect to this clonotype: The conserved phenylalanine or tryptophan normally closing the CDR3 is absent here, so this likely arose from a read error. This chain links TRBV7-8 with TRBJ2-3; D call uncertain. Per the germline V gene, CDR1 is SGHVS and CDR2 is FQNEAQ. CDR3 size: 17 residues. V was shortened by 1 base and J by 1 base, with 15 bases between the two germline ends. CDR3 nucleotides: TGTGCCAGCAGCTTAGTTTCGGGCCTAAACCGCACAGATACGCAGTATTTA. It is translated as CASSLVSGLNRTDTQYL.

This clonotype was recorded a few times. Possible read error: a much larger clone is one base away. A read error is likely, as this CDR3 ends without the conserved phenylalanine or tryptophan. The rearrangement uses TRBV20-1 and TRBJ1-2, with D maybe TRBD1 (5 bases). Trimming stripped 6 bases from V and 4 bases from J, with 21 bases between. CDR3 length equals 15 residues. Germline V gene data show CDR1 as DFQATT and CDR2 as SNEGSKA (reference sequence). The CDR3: CSAKSAQGVSYGYTS. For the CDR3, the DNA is TGCAGTGCCAAGAGCGCGCAGGGAGTATCCTATGGCTACACCTCC.

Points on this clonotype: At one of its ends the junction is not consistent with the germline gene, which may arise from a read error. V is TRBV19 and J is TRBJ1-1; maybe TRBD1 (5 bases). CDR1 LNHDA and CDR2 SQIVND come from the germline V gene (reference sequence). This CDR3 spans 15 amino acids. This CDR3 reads CASREGRDLNTEAFF. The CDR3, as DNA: TGCGCCAGTAGAGAGGGACGCGACCTGAACACTGAAGCTTTCTTT.

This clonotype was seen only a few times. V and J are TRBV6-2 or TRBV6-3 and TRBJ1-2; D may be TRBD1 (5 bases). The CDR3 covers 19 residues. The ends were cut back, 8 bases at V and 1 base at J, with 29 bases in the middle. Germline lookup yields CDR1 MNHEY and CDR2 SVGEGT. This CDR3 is CASSDSDRVERGDNYGYTF. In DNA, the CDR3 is TGTGCCAGCTCTGACTCGGACCGAGTAGAAAGAGGGGATAACTATGGCTACACCTTC.

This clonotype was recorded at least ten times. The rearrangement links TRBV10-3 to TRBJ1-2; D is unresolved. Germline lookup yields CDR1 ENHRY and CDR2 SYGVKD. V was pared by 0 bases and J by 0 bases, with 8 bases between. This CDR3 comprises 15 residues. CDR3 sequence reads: CAISESNRANYGYTF. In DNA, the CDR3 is TGTGCCATCAGTGAGTCGAACCGGGCTAACTATGGCTACACCTTC.

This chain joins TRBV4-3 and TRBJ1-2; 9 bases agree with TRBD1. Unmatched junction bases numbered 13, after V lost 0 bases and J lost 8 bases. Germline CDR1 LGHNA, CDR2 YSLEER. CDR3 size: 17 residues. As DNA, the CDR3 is TGCGCCAGCAGCCAAGAGAGGACACCGGGACAGGGAAACGGCTACACCTTC. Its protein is CASSQERTPGQGNGYTF.

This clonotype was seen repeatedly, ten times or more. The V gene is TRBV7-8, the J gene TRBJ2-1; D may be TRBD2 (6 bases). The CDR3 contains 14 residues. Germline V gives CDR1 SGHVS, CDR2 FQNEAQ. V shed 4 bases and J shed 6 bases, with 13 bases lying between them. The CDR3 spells CASSSPRLVNEQFF. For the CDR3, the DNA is TGTGCCAGCAGCTCACCTCGACTAGTCAATGAGCAGTTCTTC.

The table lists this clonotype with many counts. Written as DNA, the CDR3 is TGTGCCAGCTCCCGACAGGGACAGAGTAGCAATCAGCCCCAGCATTTT. It specifies CASSRQGQSSNQPQHF. This chain uses TRBV19 with TRBJ1-5, with 7 bases that match TRBD1. The CDR3 spans 16 residues. V dropped 9 bases and J dropped 0; count of bases not matched to a gene: 11. Looked up from germline, CDR1 is LNHDA and CDR2 is SQIVND (reference sequence).